The 2 T cell receptor beta chains listed next were all sequenced from one sample in a study of cytomegalovirus exposure and HLA in healthy donors. The PCR ran on 60 Vbeta and 13 Jbeta primers. The repertoire was sequenced with immunoSEQ multiplex PCR; TCRdb's copy has only in-frame clones and lacks some. The data hold approximately 220,000 clones, with over 60% observed a single time. Input material: PBMCs. These receptors were obtained from a man younger than 30 in good health and CMV-seronegative.

This clone was detected only once. The chain recombines TRBV19 with TRBJ2-3; 7 bases agree with TRBD1. The CDR3 loop spans 15 amino acids. Germline CDR1 is LNHDA and CDR2 is SQIVND (reference sequence). V trimming: 3 bases; J trimming: 2 bases; junction bases outside the gene matches: 5. CDR3 residues: CASSIGTVYTDTQYF. In nucleotides, the CDR3 is TGTGCCAGTAGTATCGGGACAGTTTACACAGATACGCAGTATTTT.

The gene calls are TRBV7-6 and TRBJ2-1; the match to TRBD2 covers 14 bases. Germline CDR1 and CDR2: SGHVS and FNYEAQ. The CDR3 length is 16 residues. V shed 1 base, J shed 10 bases, and the junction held 6 bases outside the gene matches. The CDR3 protein is CASSLEGLAGDSEQFF. DNA for the CDR3: TGTGCCAGCAGCTTAGAGGGACTAGCGGGAGATAGCGAGCAGTTCTTC.